This passage covers 27 T cell receptor beta chains from one sample sequenced in a study of blood T cell repertoires in COVID-19. Method: immunoSEQ multiplex PCR; TCRdb's copy keeps in-frame clones and lacks some. The sample includes about 190,000 clones, around 73% of them seen just once. Sequenced sample: PBMCs or T cells enriched from blood (not recorded which). These receptors were collected from a woman aged 50 to 60 who had recovered from COVID-19.

This clone has only one observation. The V and J genes are TRBV18 and TRBJ1-2; no clear D gene. CDR1 and CDR2 from the germline V gene are KGHSH and LQKENI. Between the trimmed V and J ends, which lost 7 bases and 2 bases, there was a span of 14 bases. This CDR3 is 14 amino acids long. The CDR3 sequence: CASFTVLGNYGYTF. The CDR3 nucleotides are TGTGCCAGCTTCACAGTCCTCGGAAACTATGGCTACACCTTC. Filled out from reference TRBV18 and TRBJ1-2, the complete variable domain reads NAGVMQNPRHLVRRRGQEARLRCSPMKGHSHVYWYRQLPEEGLKFMVYLQKENIIDESGMPKERFSAEFPKEGPSILRIQQVVRGDSAAYFCASFTVLGNYGYTFGSGTRLTVV.

CDR3 residues: CASSYRDRNTGELFF. The CDR3 nucleotides are TGTGCCAGCAGTTATCGGGACAGGAACACCGGGGAGCTGTTTTTT. This chain links TRBV6-5 with TRBJ2-2; 7 bases align to TRBD1. Germline lookup yields CDR1 MNHEY and CDR2 SVGAGI. V was clipped by 3 bases and J by 1 base; unmatched bases: 2. The length of the CDR3 is 15 residues.

As regards this clone: Its ends do not fully match the called genes, so a read error is possible. Other DNA sequences in the same sample also yield this CDR3. This chain uses TRBV4-2 with TRBJ2-3, with 9 bases lining up with TRBD2. Germline V lookup: CDR1 LGHNA, CDR2 YNFKEQ. This CDR3 has 17 amino acids. CDR3 sequence (DNA): TGTGCCACCAGCCAAGACGGCGCGGGAGGGGGGGCAGATACGCAGTATTTT. Protein product: CATSQDGAGGGADTQYF.

This rearrangement joins TRBV27 to TRBJ1-6; a weak D match, TRBD1 (5 bases). CDR1 is MNHEY and CDR2 is SMNVEV in the germline V gene (reference sequence). The CDR3 loop spans 15 amino acids. V lost 6 bases and J lost 0, with 9 bases in between. The CDR3 region has the DNA TGTGCCAGCAGGAGCCAGGGCTCCTATAATTCACCCCTCCACTTT. Protein product: CASRSQGSYNSPLHF.

This clone was detected only a few times. The chain carries TRBV28 and TRBJ1-2; 12 bases align to TRBD1. The length of the CDR3 is 15 residues. V gave up 7 bases and J gave up 4 bases; unmatched junction bases: 7. From germline, CDR1 is MDHEN and CDR2 SYDVKM. The CDR3 DNA sequence: TGTGCCAGCAATCCGGGACAGGGGGCAAGCTATGGCTACACCTTC. It yields the protein CASNPGQGASYGYTF.

The chain employs TRBV12-3 or TRBV12-4 and TRBJ1-6, with 7 bases aligning to TRBD1. The CDR3 has 13 residues. J lost 10 bases, V lost 6 bases, and 6 bases had no gene match. CDR3 residues: CASSRQGGSPLHF. The CDR3 coding sequence is TGTGCCAGCAGCCGACAGGGCGGGTCACCCCTCCACTTT.

This chain connects TRBV10-3 to TRBJ2-2; 9 nucleotides agree with TRBD2. V lost 4 bases, J lost 4 bases, and 10 bases stayed unmatched. The V gene's germline CDR1 is ENHRY and CDR2 SYGVKD. The CDR3 is 17 amino acids. The CDR3 DNA follows: TGTGCCATCAGTGGACCGGTGGCTAGCGGGGTCACCGGGGAGCTGTTTTTT. Encoded protein: CAISGPVASGVTGELFF.

Comment on this clone: Relative to the germline gene, one junction end is altered; a read error may explain this. This chain uses TRBV7-2 with TRBJ2-1; D perhaps matches TRBD2 (5 bases). Per the germline V gene, CDR1 is SGHTA and CDR2 is FQGNSA. The CDR3 has 16 amino acids. This chain's CDR3 is CASNLGSASSYNEQFF. CDR3 DNA sequence: TGTGCCAGCAACTTAGGGAGCGCCAGCTCCTACAATGAGCAGTTCTTC. Drawing the rest from reference TRBV7-2 and TRBJ2-1, the complete variable domain is GAGVSQSPSNKVTEKGKDVELRCDPISGHTALYWYRQSLGQGLEFLIYFQGNSAPDKSGLPSDRFSAERTGGSVSTLTIQRTQQEDSAVYLCASNLGSASSYNEQFFGPGTRLTVL.

This clone was found a few times. In nucleotides, the CDR3 is TGTGCCAGCAGCTTCTGGACAGGGTCGTACGAGCAGTACTTC. This translates into CASSFWTGSYEQYF. The chain couples TRBV7-2 to TRBJ2-7; 8 positions match TRBD1. The CDR3 totals 14 residues. V dropped 3 bases and J dropped 4; count of bases not matched to a gene: 5. CDR1 and CDR2 (germline): SGHTA, FQGNSA.

The rearrangement links TRBV7-2 to TRBJ2-7, with TRBD1 matching 8 bases. CDR1 SGHTA and CDR2 FQGNSA come from the germline V gene. After removal of 4 bases from V and 2 bases from J, the junction contained 7 bases not matched to a gene. CDR3 size: 15 residues. CDR3 sequence (DNA): TGTGCCAGCAGCTCAAACAGGGGGTTAACCTACGAGCAGTACTTC. Its translation is CASSSNRGLTYEQYF.

This rearrangement joins TRBV7-3 to TRBJ2-1, with 9 bases identical to TRBD1. CDR1 SGHTA and CDR2 FQGTGA come from the germline V gene. The trim removed 5 bases at V and 13 bases at J, leaving 6 bases unmatched. The CDR3 is 12 residues long. CDR3 in DNA: TGTGCCAGCAGCCAGGGACAGGGAAGACAGTTCTTC. Translated, it gives CASSQGQGRQFF.

Turning to this clone: A junction end diverges from the germline sequence, so it may reflect a read error. V gene TRBV28 combines with J gene TRBJ1-4; 9 nucleotides align to TRBD1. The germline V gene encodes CDR1 MDHEN and CDR2 SYDVKM. The CDR3 has 16 amino acids. CDR3 loop: CASSLSLQADRGTVVF. Here the CDR3 DNA reads TGTGCCAGCAGTTTAAGCTTGCAGGCGGACAGGGGAACAGTTGTTTTT. The variable domain in full, with the rest retrieved from reference TRBV28 and TRBJ1-4, is DVKVTQSSRYLVKRTGEKVFLECVQDMDHENMFWYRQDPGLGLRLIYFSYDVKMKEKGDIPEGYSVSREKKERFSLILESASTNQTSMYLCASSLSLQADRGTVVFGSGTQLSVL.

The chain uses TRBV5-1 and TRBJ1-6, with TRBD1 as a possible D gene (5 bases). Germline lookup yields CDR1 SGHRS and CDR2 YFSETQ. V was trimmed by 4 bases and J by 7 bases, leaving 15 bases between them. The CDR3 spans 15 residues. The chain's CDR3 is CASSHLSGNNSPLHF. The CDR3 coding sequence is TGCGCCAGCAGCCACCTGTCAGGGAACAATTCACCCCTCCACTTT.

CDR3 nucleotides: TGTGCCAGCAGCACACAGCGGGGTCAAGAGACCCAGTACTTC. It is translated as CASSTQRGQETQYF. The rearrangement joins TRBV28 to TRBJ2-5, with TRBD2 matching 7 bases. V trimming: 6 bases; J trimming: 2 bases; junction bases outside the gene matches: 6. This CDR3 is 14 amino acids long. Germline V gene data show CDR1 as MDHEN and CDR2 as SYDVKM.

The chain uses TRBV5-5 and TRBJ1-3; no clear D. This CDR3 has 14 amino acids. Germline V gene lookup returns CDR1 SGHKS and CDR2 YYEKEE (reference sequence). The germline V and J ends were trimmed by 2 bases and 7 bases, with 13 bases remaining between them. The CDR3 loop is CASSLQLRENTIYF. DNA for the CDR3: TGTGCCAGCAGCTTACAGTTGCGGGAGAACACCATATATTTT.

V gene TRBV29-1 combines with J gene TRBJ2-7; weak D call: TRBD1 (5 bases). V dropped 3 bases and J dropped 3 bases, with 12 bases sitting between them. In germline, CDR1 is SQVTM, CDR2 ANQGSEA. CDR3 length equals 13 residues. The CDR3 nucleotides read TGCAGCGTTGAGTCCCAAGGGGACTACGAGCAGTACTTC. Translated, it gives CSVESQGDYEQYF.

This clone was detected a few times. V is TRBV11-2 and J is TRBJ2-5; TRBD2 is a possible D gene (5 bases). The V gene lost 3 bases and the J gene lost 7 bases, with 12 bases spanning the gap. The length of the CDR3 is 13 residues. Germline loops: CDR1 SGHAT, CDR2 FQNNGV. The CDR3 region is CASSFSDGGTQYF. The DNA of the CDR3 is TGTGCCAGCAGCTTCTCCGACGGAGGGACCCAGTACTTC.

The chain carries TRBV5-6 and TRBJ2-1; 13 bases are a match to TRBD2. J lost 0 bases, V lost 1 base, and 1 base had no gene match. This CDR3 is 17 amino acids long. The germline CDR1 and CDR2 sequences are SGHDT and YYEEEE. The CDR3 region is CASSLTSGRASYNEQFF. The DNA for the CDR3 is TGTGCCAGCAGCTTGACTAGCGGGAGGGCCTCCTACAATGAGCAGTTCTTC.

The CDR3 DNA reads as TGTGCCAGCAGCGGCCAGGACAGGGGGTTAGAGACCCAGTACTTC. Its translation: CASSGQDRGLETQYF. The chain employs TRBV5-4 and TRBJ2-5; 10 positions agree with TRBD1. Trimming removed 4 bases from V and 4 bases from J; junction bases left unmatched: 7. Germline CDR1 SGHNT, CDR2 YYREEE (reference sequence). There are 15 residues in the CDR3.

The chain carries TRBV19 and TRBJ2-1; TRBD2 aligns across 11 bases. Germline CDR1 LNHDA, CDR2 SQIVND (reference sequence). This CDR3 is 21 amino acids long. The J segment lost 0 bases and the V segment lost 5 bases, leaving 18 bases of the junction unmatched. In nucleotides, the CDR3 is TGTGCCAGTAGTTCCCATTTTAGCGGGAGGGCCGAATCTAGCTCCTACAATGAGCAGTTCTTC. Its protein is CASSSHFSGRAESSSYNEQFF.

The J gene is TRBJ2-2, the V gene TRBV3-1 (or the pseudogene TRBV3-2); D is unresolved. Looked up from germline, CDR1 is LGHDT and CDR2 is YNNKEL (reference sequence). This CDR3 is built from 14 residues. V dropped 5 bases and J dropped 2 bases, with 9 bases sitting between them. CDR3 residues: CASSKSVNTGELFF. The CDR3 DNA reads as TGTGCCAGCAGCAAGAGTGTTAACACCGGGGAGCTGTTTTTT.

The chain employs TRBV28 and TRBJ1-3; D is unresolved. Germline values: CDR1 MDHEN, CDR2 SYDVKM. This CDR3 is 16 amino acids long. With 7 bases removed from V and 0 bases from J, the gap between germline ends came to 16 bases. The CDR3 DNA sequence: TGTGCCAGCATCCGCAGACGACTCTACTCTGGAAACACCATATATTTT. Translated, it gives CASIRRRLYSGNTIYF.

The J gene is TRBJ2-3, the V gene TRBV28; 9 bases match TRBD1. V shed 4 bases and J 0 bases; nucleotides not matched to a gene: 5. From germline, CDR1 is MDHEN and CDR2 SYDVKM. The CDR3 contains 16 residues. The CDR3 bases are TGTGCCAGCAGTTCGGGACAGGGAACAAGCACAGATACGCAGTATTTT. It yields the protein CASSSGQGTSTDTQYF.

This chain joins TRBV27 and TRBJ1-3, with 9 bases aligning to TRBD1. V dropped 2 bases and J dropped 4; count of bases not matched to a gene: 0. The CDR3 is 14 amino acids. Germline V gives CDR1 MNHEY, CDR2 SMNVEV (reference sequence). The CDR3 protein is CASSLTGGGNTIYF. The CDR3 region has the DNA TGTGCCAGCAGTTTAACAGGGGGCGGAAACACCATATATTTT.

The chain links TRBV19 to TRBJ2-7; a possible D gene is TRBD1 (5 bases). CDR3 length: 14 amino acids. The germline gives CDR1 LNHDA, CDR2 SQIVND (reference sequence). The V end lost 5 bases, the J end lost 3 bases, and 14 bases lay between the germline ends. DNA for the CDR3: TGTGCCAGTAGTGGCCCGGTTCAGGGCTACGAGCAGTACTTC. Amino acid sequence: CASSGPVQGYEQYF.

This clone was counted a single time. The chain links TRBV11-3 to TRBJ2-3, with a possible D match to TRBD2 (5 bases). V shed 1 base and J shed 0 bases, with 11 bases lying between them. CDR3 length: 16 residues. Germline lookup yields CDR1 SGHNT and CDR2 YENEEA. CDR3 sequence reads: CASSLGAGTSTDTQYF. DNA for the CDR3: TGTGCCAGCAGCTTAGGGGCGGGTACTAGCACAGATACGCAGTATTTT.

The chain's CDR3 is CASSSPLAHNYGYTF. In nucleotides, the CDR3 is TGTGCCAGCAGCTCTCCCCTTGCACATAACTATGGCTACACCTTC. The chain links TRBV7-2 to TRBJ1-2; D is undetermined. Deletions cut 4 bases from V and 1 base from J, with 13 bases between. Germline V CDR1 and CDR2: SGHTA, FQGNSA. The CDR3 is 15 amino acids.